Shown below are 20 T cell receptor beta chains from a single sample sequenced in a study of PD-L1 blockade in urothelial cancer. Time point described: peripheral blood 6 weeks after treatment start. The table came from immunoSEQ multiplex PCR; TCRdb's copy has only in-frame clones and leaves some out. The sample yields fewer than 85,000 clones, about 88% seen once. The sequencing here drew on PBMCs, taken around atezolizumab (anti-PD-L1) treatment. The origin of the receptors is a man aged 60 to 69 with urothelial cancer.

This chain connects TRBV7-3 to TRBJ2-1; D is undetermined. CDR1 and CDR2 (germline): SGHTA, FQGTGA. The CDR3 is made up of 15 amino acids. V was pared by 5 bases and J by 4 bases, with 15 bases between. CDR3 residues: CASSHSPNNYNEQFF. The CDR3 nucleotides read TGTGCCAGCAGCCATTCTCCAAACAATTACAATGAGCAGTTCTTC. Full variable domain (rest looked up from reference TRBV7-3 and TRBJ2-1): GAGVSQTPSNKVTEKGKYVELRCDPISGHTALYWYRQSLGQGPEFLIYFQGTGAADDSGLPNDRFFAVRPEGSVSTLKIQRTERGDSAVYLCASSHSPNNYNEQFFGPGTRLTVL.

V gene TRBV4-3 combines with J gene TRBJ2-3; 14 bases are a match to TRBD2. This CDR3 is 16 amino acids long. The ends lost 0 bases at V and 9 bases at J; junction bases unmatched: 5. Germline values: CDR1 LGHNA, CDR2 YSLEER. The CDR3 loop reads CASSQDGTSGSQTQYF. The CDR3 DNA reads TGCGCCAGCAGCCAAGATGGGACTAGCGGGAGTCAAACGCAGTATTTT.

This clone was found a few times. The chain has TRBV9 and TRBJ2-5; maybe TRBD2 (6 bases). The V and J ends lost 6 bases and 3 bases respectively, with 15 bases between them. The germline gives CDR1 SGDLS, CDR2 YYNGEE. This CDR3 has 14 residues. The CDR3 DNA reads TGTGCCAGCACCGGGACCCGGAGGGAAGAGACCCAGTACTTC. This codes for CASTGTRREETQYF.

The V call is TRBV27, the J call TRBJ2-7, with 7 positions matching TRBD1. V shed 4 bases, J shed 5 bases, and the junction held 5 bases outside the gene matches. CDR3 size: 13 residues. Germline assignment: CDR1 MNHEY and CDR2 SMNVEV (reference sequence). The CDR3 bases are TGTGCCAGCAGTTGGACAGGAGGAAACGAGCAGTACTTC. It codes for CASSWTGGNEQYF.

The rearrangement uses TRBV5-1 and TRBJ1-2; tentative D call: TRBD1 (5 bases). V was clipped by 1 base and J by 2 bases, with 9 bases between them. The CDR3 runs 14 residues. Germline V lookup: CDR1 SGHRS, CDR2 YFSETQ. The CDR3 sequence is CASSLLEGNYGYTF. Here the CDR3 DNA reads TGCGCCAGCAGCTTGTTGGAGGGGAACTATGGCTACACCTTC.

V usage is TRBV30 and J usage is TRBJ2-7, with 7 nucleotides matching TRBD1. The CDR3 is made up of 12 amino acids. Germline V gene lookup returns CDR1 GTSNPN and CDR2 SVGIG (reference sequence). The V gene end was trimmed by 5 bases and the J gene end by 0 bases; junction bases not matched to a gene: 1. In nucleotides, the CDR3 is TGTGCCTGGGGGACAGACTCCTACGAGCAGTACTTC. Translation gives CAWGTDSYEQYF. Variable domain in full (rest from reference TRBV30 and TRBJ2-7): SQTIHQWPATLVQPVGSPLSLECTVEGTSNPNLYWYRQAAGRGLQLLFYSVGIGQISSEVPQNLSASRPQDRQFILSSKKLLLSDSGFYLCAWGTDSYEQYFGPGTRLTVT.

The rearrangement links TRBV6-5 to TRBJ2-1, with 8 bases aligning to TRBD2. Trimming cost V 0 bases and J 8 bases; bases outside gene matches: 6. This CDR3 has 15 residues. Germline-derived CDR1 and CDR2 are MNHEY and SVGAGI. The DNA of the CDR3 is TGTGCCAGCAGTTACTCGAGGCTAGCGGGTTATGAGCAGTTCTTC. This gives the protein CASSYSRLAGYEQFF.

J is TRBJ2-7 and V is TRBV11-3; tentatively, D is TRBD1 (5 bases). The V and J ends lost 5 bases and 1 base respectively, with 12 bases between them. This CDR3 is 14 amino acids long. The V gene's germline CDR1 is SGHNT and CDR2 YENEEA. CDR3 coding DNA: TGTGCCAGCAGCAACGGACACCTTTCCTACGAGCAGTACTTC. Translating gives CASSNGHLSYEQYF.

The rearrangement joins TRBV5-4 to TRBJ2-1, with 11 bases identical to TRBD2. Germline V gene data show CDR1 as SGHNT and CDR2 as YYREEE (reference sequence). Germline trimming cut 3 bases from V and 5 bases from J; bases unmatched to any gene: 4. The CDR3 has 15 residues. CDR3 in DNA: TGTGCCAGCAGCTCTGGGACTAGCGGAAACAATGAGCAGTTCTTC. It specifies CASSSGTSGNNEQFF.

The CDR3 loop reads CAWSGRGQGRENEKLFF. Written as DNA, the CDR3 is TGTGCCTGGAGTGGAAGAGGACAGGGGCGTGAAAATGAAAAACTGTTTTTT. V and J are TRBV30 and TRBJ1-4, with 9 bases that match TRBD1. Germline trimming cut 1 base from V and 5 bases from J; bases unmatched to any gene: 11. This CDR3 contains 17 residues. The germline gives CDR1 GTSNPN, CDR2 SVGIG (reference sequence).

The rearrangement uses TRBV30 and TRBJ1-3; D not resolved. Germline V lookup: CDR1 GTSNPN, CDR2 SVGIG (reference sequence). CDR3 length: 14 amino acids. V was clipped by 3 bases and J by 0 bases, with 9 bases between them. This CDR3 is CAWRSGGSGNTIYF. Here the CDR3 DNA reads TGTGCCTGGAGGTCAGGAGGCTCTGGAAACACCATATATTTT.

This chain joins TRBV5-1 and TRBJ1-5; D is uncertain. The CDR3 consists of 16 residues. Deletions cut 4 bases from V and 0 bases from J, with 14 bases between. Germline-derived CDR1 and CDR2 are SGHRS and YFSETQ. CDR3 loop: CASSPEEGGSNQPQHF. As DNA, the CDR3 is TGCGCCAGCAGCCCCGAAGAGGGAGGTAGCAATCAGCCCCAGCATTTT.

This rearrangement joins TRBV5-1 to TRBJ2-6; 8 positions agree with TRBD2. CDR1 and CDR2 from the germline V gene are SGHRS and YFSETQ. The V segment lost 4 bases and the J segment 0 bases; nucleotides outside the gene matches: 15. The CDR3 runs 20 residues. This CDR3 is CASSPSPGLGILSGANVLTF. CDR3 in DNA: TGCGCCAGCAGCCCGTCCCCGGGACTAGGGATTCTCTCTGGGGCCAACGTCCTGACTTTC.

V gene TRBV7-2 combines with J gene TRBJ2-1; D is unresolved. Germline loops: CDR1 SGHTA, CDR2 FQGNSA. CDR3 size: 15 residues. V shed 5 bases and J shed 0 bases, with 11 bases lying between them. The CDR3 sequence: CASSAFSSSYNEQFF. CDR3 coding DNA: TGTGCCAGCAGCGCCTTCTCGAGCTCCTACAATGAGCAGTTCTTC.

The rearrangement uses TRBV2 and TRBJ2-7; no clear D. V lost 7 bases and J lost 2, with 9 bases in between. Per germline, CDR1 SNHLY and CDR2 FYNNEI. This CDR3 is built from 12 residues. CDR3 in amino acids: CASNISPYEQYF. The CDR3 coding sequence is TGTGCCAGCAACATAAGTCCCTACGAGCAGTACTTC.

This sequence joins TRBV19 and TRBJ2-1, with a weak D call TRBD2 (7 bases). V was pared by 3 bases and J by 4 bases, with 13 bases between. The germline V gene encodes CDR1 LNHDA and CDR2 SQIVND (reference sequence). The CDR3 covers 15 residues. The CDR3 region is CASSIAGALYNEQFF. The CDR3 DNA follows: TGTGCCAGTAGTATCGCGGGGGCCCTATACAATGAGCAGTTCTTC.

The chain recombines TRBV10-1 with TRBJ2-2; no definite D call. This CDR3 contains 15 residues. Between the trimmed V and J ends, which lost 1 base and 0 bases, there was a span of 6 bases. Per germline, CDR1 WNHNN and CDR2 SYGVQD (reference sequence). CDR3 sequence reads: CASSEYSTNTGELFF. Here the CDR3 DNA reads TGCGCCAGCAGTGAGTACAGCACGAACACCGGGGAGCTGTTTTTT.

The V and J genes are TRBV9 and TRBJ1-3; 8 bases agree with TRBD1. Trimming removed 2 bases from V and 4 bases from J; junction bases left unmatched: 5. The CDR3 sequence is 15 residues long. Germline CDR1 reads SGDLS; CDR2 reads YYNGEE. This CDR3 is CASSVQGAAGNTIYF. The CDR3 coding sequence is TGTGCCAGCAGCGTCCAGGGGGCAGCGGGAAACACCATATATTTT.

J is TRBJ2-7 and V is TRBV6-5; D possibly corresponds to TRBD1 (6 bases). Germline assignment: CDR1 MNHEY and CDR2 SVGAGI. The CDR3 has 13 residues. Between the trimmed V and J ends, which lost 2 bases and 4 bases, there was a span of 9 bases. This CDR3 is CASSYDTGYEQYF. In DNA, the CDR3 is TGTGCCAGCAGTTACGATACAGGGTACGAGCAGTACTTC.

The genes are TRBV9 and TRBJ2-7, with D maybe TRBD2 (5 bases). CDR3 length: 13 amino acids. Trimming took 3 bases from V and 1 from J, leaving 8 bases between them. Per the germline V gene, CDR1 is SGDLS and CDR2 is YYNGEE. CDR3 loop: CASSGRGSYEQYF. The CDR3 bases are TGTGCCAGCAGCGGACGAGGGTCCTACGAGCAGTACTTC.